This T cell receptor beta chain comes out of a study of control samples from healthy donors and cancer patients. Method: immunoSEQ multiplex PCR; TCRdb's copy keeps in-frame clones and lacks some. The data contain about 84,000 clones, 70% to 85% of them singletons. CDR3 length: 14 amino acids. The ends were cut back, 6 bases at V and 0 bases at J, with 11 bases in the middle. Germline CDR1 and CDR2: MGHRA and YSYEKL. The receptor was derived from a man between 60 and 75 years old with head and neck cancer. Material: PBMCs. This sequence joins TRBV4-1 and TRBJ1-1; unclear D gene. The CDR3 is CASRGERLNTEAFF. The CDR3 DNA reads TGCGCCAGCAGGGGTGAGCGGCTGAACACTGAAGCTTTCTTT.